Below are 16 T cell receptor beta chains sequenced from a single sample in a study of regulatory T cells in long-lasting Graves disease. For TCR beta, libraries came from iRepertoire HTBI primers and Arm-PCR of CDR3 regions. TCRdb re-called the multiplex PCR reads with MiXCR, one entry per CDR3 protein. The data show hundreds of thousands of distinct CDR3 sequences, around a fifth seen once. The time point was: persistent/refractory GD, antithyroid drugs over 5 years with positive TRAb. PBMC RNA served as the TCR library source. The sequences come from peripheral blood mononuclear cells (PBMCs), collected when the disease was refractory, from a patient treated with antithyroid drugs. All receptors come from a female donor with Graves disease.

This clonotype was counted a few times. The V gene is TRBV7-2, the J gene TRBJ2-7, with TRBD2 identical over 9 bases. The germline gives CDR1 SGHTA, CDR2 FQGNSA. The CDR3 covers 15 residues. Trimming at V came to 0 bases and at J to 7 bases, leaving 7 bases not matched to a gene. The CDR3 loop is CASSLAGGGAGEQYF. CDR3 sequence (DNA): TGTGCCAGCAGCTTAGCTGGCGGGGGGGCGGGGGAGCAGTACTTC.

Only a few counts were recorded for this clonotype. V usage is TRBV6-1 and J usage is TRBJ1-1, with D maybe TRBD1 (6 bases). CDR3 length equals 13 residues. CDR1 and CDR2 (germline): MNHNS, SASEGT. V lost 8 bases to trimming and J lost 5 bases, with 15 bases between them. This CDR3 is CASGMTGGTEAFF. The CDR3 region has the DNA TGTGCCAGCGGCATGACAGGAGGGACTGAAGCTTTCTTT.

V and J are TRBV7-9 and TRBJ1-1; 7 nucleotides agree with TRBD1. Germline V gene sequence: CDR1 SEHNR, CDR2 FQNEAQ (reference sequence). The CDR3 length is 15 residues. Unmatched junction bases numbered 10, after V lost 5 bases and J lost 4 bases. CDR3 sequence: CASSPGQAGGTEAFF. CDR3 DNA sequence: TGTGCCAGCAGCCCAGGACAGGCTGGGGGCACTGAAGCTTTCTTT.

This chain connects TRBV6-2 or TRBV6-3 to TRBJ1-6, with 8 bases lining up with TRBD1. V lost 6 bases and J lost 10; bases outside the gene matches: 14. The CDR3 runs to 16 residues. Germline V CDR1 and CDR2: MNHEY, SVGEGT. CDR3 in amino acids: CASRIGTGPITSPLHF. CDR3 nucleotide sequence: TGTGCCAGCAGGATTGGGACAGGACCTATAACCTCACCCCTCCACTTT.

Worth noting for this clonotype: A much bigger clone sits one base away, suggesting this may be a read error. The chain employs TRBV2 and TRBJ2-4, with D hard to call. This CDR3 has 14 amino acids. Trimming removed 2 bases at V and 5 bases at J, with 10 bases between. Germline lookup yields CDR1 SNHLY and CDR2 FYNNEI. The CDR3 coding sequence is TGTGCCAGCAGTGAATCGCCGTCCCAAAACATTCAGTACTTC. Translated, it gives CASSESPSQNIQYF.

This clonotype was observed many times. V and J are TRBV2 and TRBJ1-2; D may be TRBD1 (6 bases). This CDR3 region has 14 residues. The germline V gene encodes CDR1 SNHLY and CDR2 FYNNEI. V was clipped by 9 bases and J by 0 bases, with 14 bases between them. CDR3 coding DNA: TGTGCCAGGGGGGGGGCACTAACTAACTATGGCTACACCTTC. Its translation: CARGGALTNYGYTF.

This clonotype was picked up a small number of times. The rearrangement uses TRBV5-6 and TRBJ2-4, with D possibly matching TRBD2 (5 bases). Germline CDR1 is SGHDT and CDR2 is YYEEEE. The CDR3 covers 15 residues. Trimming pared 3 bases from V and 3 bases from J, leaving 13 bases between. The chain's CDR3 is CASSSFGGVKNIQYF. The CDR3 coding sequence is TGTGCCAGCAGCTCGTTCGGAGGCGTCAAAAACATTCAGTACTTC.

This clonotype was observed many times. The genes are TRBV5-4 and TRBJ1-1; D is undetermined. V was clipped by 3 bases and J by 3 bases, with 12 bases between them. The CDR3 has 14 residues. Germline V gene data show CDR1 as SGHNT and CDR2 as YYREEE (reference sequence). The CDR3 nucleotides are TGTGCCAGCAGCTCCGACACTCGGGACACTGAAGCTTTCTTT. Encoded protein: CASSSDTRDTEAFF.

The rearrangement joins TRBV28 to TRBJ2-7, with D tentatively TRBD2 (6 bases). Trimming removed 6 bases at V and 3 bases at J, with 15 bases between. Germline V gene data show CDR1 as MDHEN and CDR2 as SYDVKM. This CDR3 is built from 14 residues. The CDR3 sequence: CASSPPGGIYEQYF. CDR3 nucleotide sequence: TGTGCCAGCAGCCCCCCTGGCGGGATCTACGAGCAGTACTTC.

In its sample, this clonotype was seen a few times. Possible read error: a much larger clone is one base away. This rearrangement joins TRBV20-1 to TRBJ2-5, with 9 bases fitting TRBD1. V was pared by 6 bases and J by 5 bases, with 4 bases of the junction left unmatched. This CDR3 has 12 residues. CDR1 and CDR2 (germline): DFQATT, SNEGSKA (reference sequence). The CDR3 DNA reads TGCAGTGCAAGGGACAGGGACGAGACCCAGTACTTC. This encodes CSARDRDETQYF.

This clonotype has just a few counts. The chain has TRBV19 and TRBJ1-6, with D perhaps matching TRBD1 (5 bases). The CDR3 is 15 amino acids. CDR1 LNHDA and CDR2 SQIVND come from the germline V gene (reference sequence). The V end was cut by 7 bases, the J end by 0 bases, with 10 bases between. The CDR3 sequence is CASNPGSSYNSPLHF. The CDR3 bases are TGTGCCAGTAACCCAGGGAGCTCCTATAATTCACCCCTCCACTTT.

The chain uses TRBV4-1 and TRBJ2-7; no firm D call. CDR3 length equals 14 residues. V was pared by 0 bases and J by 2 bases, with 8 bases between. Germline CDR1 and CDR2: MGHRA and YSYEKL. The CDR3 DNA is TGCGCCAGCAGCCAAGATAGAACGGCCTACGAGCAGTACTTC. Protein sequence: CASSQDRTAYEQYF.

Only one count was recorded for this clonotype. J is TRBJ1-1 and V is TRBV5-1; D is ambiguous. With 0 bases removed from V and 5 bases from J, the gap between germline ends came to 14 bases. Per the germline V gene, CDR1 is SGHRS and CDR2 is YFSETQ. This CDR3 has 15 amino acids. As DNA, the CDR3 is TGCGCCAGCAGCTTGGAAGGCAGCTGGGGTACTGAAGCTTTCTTT. This sequence encodes CASSLEGSWGTEAFF.

Remarks on this clonotype: A read error may explain this, as a much larger clone is one base away. The chain combines TRBV9 with TRBJ2-2; possible D gene TRBD1, 6 bases. This CDR3 is 14 amino acids long. V was trimmed by 5 bases and J by 1 base, leaving 9 bases between them. Germline loops: CDR1 SGDLS, CDR2 YYNGEE. DNA for the CDR3: TGTGCCAGCAGGACGGACAGGAACACCGGGGAGCTGTTTTTT. Translating it yields CASRTDRNTGELFF.

This clonotype was seen once. The chain has TRBV15 and TRBJ2-2; the D is unclear. CDR3 length: 15 amino acids. With 2 bases removed from V and 5 bases from J, the gap between germline ends came to 12 bases. Germline-derived CDR1 and CDR2 are LNHNV and YYDKDF (reference sequence). CDR3 in DNA: TGTGCCACCAGCAGACCGTCGGTGATAACCGGGGAGCTGTTTTTT. Translation gives CATSRPSVITGELFF.

The rearrangement uses TRBV13 and TRBJ2-7, with 8 bases identical to TRBD1. V trimming: 7 bases; J trimming: 7 bases; junction bases outside the gene matches: 18. The CDR3 contains 16 residues. Germline V lookup: CDR1 PRHDT, CDR2 FYEKMQ (reference sequence). CDR3: CASTRQGRDPLWEQYF. In DNA, the CDR3 is TGTGCCAGCACCAGACAGGGGCGGGACCCCCTATGGGAGCAGTACTTC.